This T cell receptor (beta chain) was found in a study of blood T cell repertoires in COVID-19. Study details: COVID-19 samples, acute and convalescent, were from the United States, Italy and Spain. Nucleic acid was either cDNA or gDNA, and it came from T cells, B-cell-depleted T cells, or PBMCs.

CDR1 is SGHTA and CDR2 is FQGNSA in the germline V gene. Trimming cost V 5 bases and J 3 bases; bases outside gene matches: 4. The CDR3 runs to 13 residues. Authors' data handling: Reference gene primer amplification gave nucleated cell count estimates. Sequencing was performed with immunoSEQ multiplex PCR; in TCRdb, only in-frame clones are kept and a portion is missing. The V and J calls and clone size were taken over from that table, and D and trimming were inferred from the DNA. The repertoire consists of 310,000 or so clones, with about 90% occurring once and the leading ten covering roughly 2%.

This sequence was found in a woman between 50 and 59 years old who had recovered from COVID-19. J is TRBJ2-7 and V is TRBV7-2; the match to TRBD2 covers 7 bases. Sequenced material: peripheral blood. CDR3: CASSPSGFYEQYF. In DNA form, the CDR3 reads TGTGCCAGCAGCCCTAGCGGCTTCTACGAGCAGTACTTC.